Given below is one T cell receptor beta chain in context. Its antigen has not been determined. No base quality information exists; no much larger clone differs at one position. This entry belongs to a study of OX40 agonist ivuxolimab in advanced cancers. About the investigation overall: Ivuxolimab was an agonistic, fully human IgG2 monoclonal antibody directed against OX40 (CD134), a costimulatory receptor. The paper covers the monotherapy dose-escalation part of the phase I ivuxolimab trial, which included N = 52 patients. Partial responses were achieved by three dose-escalation patients, of whom one had hepatocellular carcinoma and two had cutaneous melanoma. In the dose-escalation cohort, 82.7% of patients were male, and the mean age was approximately 60 years, with a range of 23 to 79. Patients were allowed to have had prior anti-PD-1, anti-PD-L1 or anti-CTLA-4 therapy, and around 37% of the dose-escalation patients had previously received checkpoint inhibitors. The purpose of peripheral TCRbeta sequencing was to test whether ivuxolimab changed TCR sequence diversity and led to clonal T-cell expansion. Of the approximately 54 dose-escalation patients, hepatocellular carcinoma was present in approximately 20, melanoma in around 15, renal cell carcinoma in 9 and head and neck cancer in 9. Intravenous ivuxolimab was administered to patients every 2 weeks at six dose levels: 0.01, 0.1, 0.3, 1.5, 3 and 10 mg/kg. Broader findings and caveats from the paper: Partial responders in the 0.1-3.0 mg/kg groups had among the lowest normalized peripheral clonal expansion, especially among CD8+ T cells. Low levels of normalized T-cell clonal expansion were also shown by some nonresponding patients. On average, CD8+ T cells showed more expanded clones than CD4+ T cells after ivuxolimab. The antigen specificity of the clonally expanded peripheral T cells was not determined. At doses of 0.1 to 3.0 mg/kg, clonal expansion of both CD4+ and CD8+ blood T cells was observed from baseline to week 6.

Genomic DNA was extracted from sorted cells for sequencing of the TCRbeta CDR3 region. The immunoSEQ Assay was used for sequencing of TCRbeta CDR3 regions. TCRdb limited this immuneACCESS table to in-frame rearrangements with V and J called. A share of clones is missing; checked studies link under half to unresolved V genes, and the rest is unexplained. The sample has over 55,000 clones on record, approximately 90% of them singletons. The ten largest clones add up to 1.5% to 2% of the sample. The trial excluded patients who had a history of autoimmune disease or who were on systemic immunosuppression. Peripheral blood for TCR sequencing was collected from all dose cohorts at baseline, on cycle 4 day 1, and on cycle 7 day 1. The samples were drawn from a first-in-human, open-label, multicenter phase I dose-escalation trial of ivuxolimab. Adults with locally advanced or metastatic melanoma, renal cell carcinoma, hepatocellular carcinoma or head and neck squamous cell carcinoma were enrolled in the trial. CD4+ and CD8+ T cells were sorted separately from peripheral blood before TCR sequencing.

From the cysteine up to the phenylalanine, the CDR3 has a length of 12 residues. Of the read, only the CDR3 DNA is kept; its 36 bases are in frame from base 1. V and J are truncated by 1 base and 6 bases respectively, leaving an intervening sequence of 1 base. CDR1 and CDR2 are drawn from the germline V gene (reference sequence): LNHDA, SQIVND. The source of this sequence is an adult with an advanced solid tumor such as melanoma, head and neck, liver or kidney cancer. The sequence is built from TRBV19 and TRBJ1-6, with the D gene not confidently named. The sample here was CD4+ or CD8+ T cells sorted from blood, taken in a trial of the OX40 agonist ivuxolimab. The CDR3 protein is CASSIVNSPLHF. The nucleotides read TGTGCCAGTAGTATAGTTAATTCACCCCTCCACTTT.